The 16 T cell receptor beta chains below come from one sample, sequenced in a study of T cell changes during pregnancy in multiple sclerosis. Assay used: immunoSEQ multiplex PCR; TCRdb lists only in-frame clones, some missing. The table shows some 20,000 clones, with more than 75% occurring only once. Sequencing used CD4+ T cells from peripheral blood mononuclear cells, obtained in the first trimester of pregnancy. The source is a female donor in good health, enrolled as a control in a pregnancy study.

The sample holds one count of this clone. The chain is built from TRBV5-1 and TRBJ1-2; 7 nucleotides match TRBD1. Trimming removed 4 bases from V and 3 bases from J; junction bases left unmatched: 15. Germline V lookup: CDR1 SGHRS, CDR2 YFSETQ. The CDR3 contains 17 residues. The CDR3 sequence: CASSLGGSTAGYYGYTF. CDR3 nucleotide sequence: TGCGCCAGCAGCCTAGGGGGCTCAACCGCGGGTTACTATGGCTACACCTTC. Variable domain in full (rest from reference TRBV5-1 and TRBJ1-2): KAGVTQTPRYLIKTRGQQVTLSCSPISGHRSVSWYQQTPGQGLQFLFEYFSETQRNKGNFPGRFSGRQFSNSRSEMNVSTLELGDSALYLCASSLGGSTAGYYGYTFGSGTRLTVV.

A note on this clone: An end of the junction does not agree with germline; a read error may underlie this. V gene TRBV7-9 combines with J gene TRBJ2-1; 7 nucleotides align to TRBD2. The CDR3 contains 13 residues. Germline-derived CDR1 and CDR2 are SEHNR and FQNEAQ (reference sequence). CDR3 amino acids: CASSPGLDNEQFF. As DNA, the CDR3 is TGTGCCAGCAGCCCCGGACTAGATAATGAACAGTTCTTC.

The chain joins TRBV28 to TRBJ2-7; TRBD2 aligns across 7 bases. Germline CDR1 is MDHEN and CDR2 is SYDVKM. Trimming took 7 bases from V and 2 from J; bases not matched to a gene: 8. This CDR3 has 14 residues. CDR3 loop: CASIGAGDTYEQYF. The CDR3 nucleotides read TGTGCCAGCATTGGGGCGGGAGACACCTACGAGCAGTACTTC.

The chain couples TRBV7-6 to TRBJ2-3; D is perhaps TRBD2 (6 bases). The CDR3 runs to 15 residues. V lost 4 bases to trimming and J lost 3 bases, with 14 bases between them. CDR1 SGHVS and CDR2 FNYEAQ come from the germline V gene. DNA for the CDR3: TGTGCCAGCAGCTCCCAGGGCGGGAATACAGATACGCAGTATTTT. This sequence encodes CASSSQGGNTDTQYF.

The chain carries TRBV19 and TRBJ2-2; 9 bases map to TRBD1. The germline CDR1 and CDR2 sequences are LNHDA and SQIVND (reference sequence). The CDR3 is 16 amino acids. V lost 2 bases to trimming and J lost 5 bases; unmatched junction nucleotides: 6. The CDR3: CASSITGGELTGELFF. The DNA for the CDR3 is TGTGCCAGTAGTATAACAGGGGGCGAATTAACCGGGGAGCTGTTTTTT.

The chain joins TRBV6-1 to TRBJ2-7, with 7 nucleotides matching TRBD1. This CDR3 is built from 14 residues. Looked up from germline, CDR1 is MNHNS and CDR2 is SASEGT. V was clipped by 3 bases and J by 5 bases; unmatched bases: 7. Here the CDR3 reads CASSDRRQGHEQYF. In DNA form, the CDR3 reads TGTGCCAGCAGTGATAGGAGACAGGGCCACGAGCAGTACTTC.

The V and J genes are TRBV28 and TRBJ2-7, with 8 positions matching TRBD1. V lost 6 bases, J lost 4 bases, and 11 bases stayed unmatched. The CDR3 is 15 amino acids. CDR1 is MDHEN, CDR2 SYDVKM, per germline. The CDR3 reads CASSPLGQGLYEQYF. In DNA, the CDR3 is TGTGCCAGCAGCCCTCTCGGACAGGGTCTATACGAGCAGTACTTC.

This chain joins TRBV6-5 and TRBJ1-1; D gene unclear. This CDR3 is built from 16 residues. The V end lost 0 bases, the J end lost 0 bases, and 11 bases lay between the germline ends. Germline CDR1 MNHEY, CDR2 SVGAGI. The CDR3 protein is CASSYSGARVNTEAFF. DNA for the CDR3: TGTGCCAGCAGTTACTCAGGCGCCCGGGTGAACACTGAAGCTTTCTTT.

This clone has just one count. The chain combines TRBV18 with TRBJ2-5; 10 bases map to TRBD1. Per germline, CDR1 KGHSH and CDR2 LQKENI. The CDR3 extends over 15 amino acids. J lost 5 bases, V lost 4 bases, and 7 bases had no gene match. The CDR3 reads CASSQWDRGLETQYF. The CDR3 coding sequence is TGTGCCAGCTCACAGTGGGACAGGGGTTTGGAGACCCAGTACTTC.

The V gene is TRBV5-1, the J gene TRBJ1-2; no definite D call. The CDR3 is made up of 14 amino acids. Trimming took off 4 bases at V and 3 bases at J, with 13 bases between the two ends. CDR1 is SGHRS and CDR2 is YFSETQ in the germline V gene. The CDR3 is CASSASTTDYGYTF. DNA for the CDR3: TGCGCCAGCAGCGCCTCCACTACGGACTATGGCTACACCTTC.

The V call is TRBV10-3, the J call TRBJ2-1; D gene uncertain. CDR1 and CDR2 (germline): ENHRY, SYGVKD. This CDR3 is 15 amino acids long. Trimming cost V 4 bases and J 6 bases, with 16 bases left between them. This CDR3 reads CAISAPGRNGNEQFF. CDR3 in DNA: TGTGCCATCAGTGCCCCTGGGCGTAATGGCAATGAGCAGTTCTTC.

This clone turned up a few times. The chain carries TRBV10-3 and TRBJ1-5, with unresolved D. Between the trimmed V and J ends, which lost 0 bases and 9 bases, there was a span of 12 bases. The germline CDR1 and CDR2 sequences are ENHRY and SYGVKD. The CDR3 covers 14 residues. The CDR3 DNA follows: TGTGCCATCAGTGAGTCCACAGCCCTATCGCCCCAGCATTTT. Protein sequence: CAISESTALSPQHF.

The chain recombines TRBV2 with TRBJ2-2; tentatively, D is TRBD2 (5 bases). The CDR3 is 14 residues long. The V end lost 0 bases, the J end lost 7 bases, and 9 bases lay between the germline ends. Germline CDR1 and CDR2: SNHLY and FYNNEI. CDR3 amino acids: CASSEALRGGELFF. The CDR3 bases are TGTGCCAGCAGTGAAGCGCTTCGGGGCGGGGAGCTGTTTTTT.

The chain carries TRBV30 and TRBJ2-2; 7 nucleotides align to TRBD1. The V and J ends lost 0 bases and 5 bases, in that order; junction bases with no gene match: 9. Germline values: CDR1 GTSNPN, CDR2 SVGIG (reference sequence). CDR3 length equals 16 residues. The CDR3 loop reads CAWSVGQDSRTGELFF. The CDR3 DNA is TGTGCCTGGAGTGTTGGACAGGACTCTAGGACCGGGGAGCTGTTTTTT.

The chain uses TRBV6-6 and TRBJ1-2; 8 bases agree with TRBD1. This CDR3 region has 15 residues. Unmatched junction bases numbered 4, after V lost 0 bases and J lost 4 bases. The germline V gene encodes CDR1 MNHNY and CDR2 SVGAGI (reference sequence). The CDR3 DNA follows: TGTGCCAGCAGTTACTCGGCGGACAGGGCCTATGGCTACACCTTC. The encoded protein is CASSYSADRAYGYTF.

This clone has only a few counts. The chain links TRBV30 to TRBJ1-1; the D gene is possibly TRBD1 (6 bases). Germline V gene sequence: CDR1 GTSNPN, CDR2 SVGIG (reference sequence). V lost 0 bases and J lost 5, with 10 bases in between. The CDR3 consists of 13 residues. The CDR3 DNA reads TGTGCCTGGAGTGTAGAGCAGGGGACTGAAGCTTTCTTT. It specifies CAWSVEQGTEAFF.